The T cell receptor (beta chain) under discussion was sequenced for a study of blood T cells in healthy people across ages. Study observations and caveats: Per million T cells, TCR beta diversity dropped about linearly as age rose.

Combining a sample-barcoded 5' primer with a J-beta primer mix, a second PCR ran for roughly 6 to 12 cycles. Each TCR beta cDNA got a 12-nucleotide random molecular identifier. Sequencing recovered at least 2.5 million CDR3-containing paired-end reads from each sample. TCRdb fed the 5' RACE reads into MiXCR, producing one record per CDR3 protein. The table shows under 2,000,000 distinct CDR3 sequences, with around 50% occurring only once. Isolation yielded PBMCs, at least 6.5 million per sample, in every case. In this sample, this clonotype turned up a few times. Its antigen is undetermined. A much more abundant neighbour one base away suggests this may be a read error. Trimming shortened V by 3 bases and J by 13 bases, and 13 bases separated the two germline ends. The CDR3 runs 11 residues. Germline CDR1 reads DFQATT; CDR2 reads SNEGSKA (reference sequence).

Sequences were obtained from blood. The chain carries TRBV20-1 and TRBJ2-1; D unresolved. This TCR came from a woman aged 40-49 years in good health. CDR3 DNA sequence: TGCAGTGCTAGGGGTGGAGAGACCCAGTTCTTC. Protein: CSARGGETQFF.